Detailed here is one T cell receptor (beta chain). Its antigen is not identified. The data originate from a study of shared clonotypes between healthy human individuals. Overall study findings and caveats: The diversity represented, both genetic and in exposure history, was limited by few donors. In general, naive subsets displayed greater estimated richness than memory subsets did.

Germline CDR1 is KGHSH and CDR2 is LQKENI. V was shortened by 1 base and J by 1 base, with 13 bases between the two germline ends. The CDR3 has 16 residues. Selected positively for CCR7 and CD45RO-negative, naive CD8 cells excluded terminally differentiated effector memory CD45RA+ cells. The donor population consisted of healthy HIV-negative adults with no recent acute infections or vaccinations. The data were produced by immunoSEQ multiplex PCR, yet TCRdb's version contains in-frame clones alone and is incomplete. The sample lists roughly 2,000,000 clones; approximately 95% were seen once. J is TRBJ1-2 and V is TRBV18, with unresolved D. Specimen: naive CD8+ T cells sorted from blood. This sequence originates from a man aged 18 to 29 in good health. As DNA, the CDR3 is TGTGCCAGCTCACCACTCGGCGGAGTACATAACTATGGCTACACCTTC. Translation gives CASSPLGGVHNYGYTF.